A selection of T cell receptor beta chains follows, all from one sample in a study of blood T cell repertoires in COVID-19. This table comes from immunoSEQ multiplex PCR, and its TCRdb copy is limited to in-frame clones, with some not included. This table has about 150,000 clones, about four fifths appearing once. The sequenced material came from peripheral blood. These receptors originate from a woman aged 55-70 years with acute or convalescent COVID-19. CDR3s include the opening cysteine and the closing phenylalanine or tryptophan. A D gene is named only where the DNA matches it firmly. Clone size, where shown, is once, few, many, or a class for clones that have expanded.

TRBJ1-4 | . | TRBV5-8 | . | TGTGCCAGCAGCTTGCAGCGCGGGGGCCGAGGAGAAAAACTGTTTTTT | CASSLQRGGRGEKLFF
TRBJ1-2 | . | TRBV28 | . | TGTGCCAGCAGTTTGTCCTTCTATGGCTACACCTTC | CASSLSFYGYTF
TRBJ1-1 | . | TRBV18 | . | TGTGCCAGCTCACCAAGGGGTAACACTGAAGCTTTCTTT | CASSPRGNTEAFF
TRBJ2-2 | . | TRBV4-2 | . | TGTGCCAGCAGCCAAGGGACATTAGACACCGGGGAGCTGTTTTTT | CASSQGTLDTGELFF
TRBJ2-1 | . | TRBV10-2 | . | TGCGCCAGCAGTGAGTCCCGAGGGAGCCGCTACAATGAGCAGTTCTTC | CASSESRGSRYNEQFF
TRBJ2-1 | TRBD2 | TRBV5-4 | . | TGTGCCAGCAGCTCGGATGCGGGGGACTACAATGAGCAGTTCTTC | CASSSDAGDYNEQFF
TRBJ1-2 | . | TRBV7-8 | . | TGTGCCAGCAGCTCCAGGACAGAAGCTATCGGCTACACCTTC | CASSSRTEAIGYTF
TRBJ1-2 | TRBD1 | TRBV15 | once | TGTGCCACCAGCAGTGGGCATACTGAACAGGGGGTGCAAGAAGGCTACACCTTC | CATSSGHTEQGVQEGYTF
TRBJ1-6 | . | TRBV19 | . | TGTGCCAGTAGCCTAGAGGGTGGGGATAATTCACCCCTCCACTTT | CASSLEGGDNSPLHF
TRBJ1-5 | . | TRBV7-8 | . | TGTGCCAGCAGCTTAGAATCGGGCAATCAGCCCCAGCATTTT | CASSLESGNQPQHF
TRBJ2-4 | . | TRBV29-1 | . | TGCAGCGTTGTCGGTCGGGGGAACATTCAGTACTTC | CSVVGRGNIQYF
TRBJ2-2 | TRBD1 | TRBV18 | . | TGTGCCAGCTCACCTTCCTTGAGACAGGGGAAGACCGGGGAGCTGTTTTTT | CASSPSLRQGKTGELFF
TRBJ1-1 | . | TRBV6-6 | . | TGTGCCAGTTCAGGGGTGGGGCTTGAAGCTTTCTTT | CASSGVGLEAFF
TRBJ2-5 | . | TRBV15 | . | TGTGCCACCAGTATCCGTAGCGGCAAAGAGACCCAGTACTTC | CATSIRSGKETQYF
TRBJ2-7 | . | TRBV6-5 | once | TGTGCCAGCAGTTACCTCGGTAGTGGGGGGAACTCCGAGCAGTACTTC | CASSYLGSGGNSEQYF
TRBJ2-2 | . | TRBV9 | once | TGTGCCAGCAGCGTTCTGGAGCACGCGAACACCGGGGAGCTGTTTTTT | CASSVLEHANTGELFF
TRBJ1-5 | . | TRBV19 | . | TGTGCCAGTAGCTACGCTCCGATACAGGGATATAGCAATCAGCCCCAGCATTTT | CASSYAPIQGYSNQPQHF
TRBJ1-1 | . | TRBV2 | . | TGTGCCAGCAGTATGAAGGGACACCCGAACACTGAAGCTTTCTTT | CASSMKGHPNTEAFF
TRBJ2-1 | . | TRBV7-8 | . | TGTGCCAGCAGCTTAGATGTTGGGGGAGGTAGGAATGAGCAGTTCTTC | CASSLDVGGGRNEQFF
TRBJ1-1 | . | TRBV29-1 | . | TGCAGCGTTGAACAGACAGCCATGAACACTGAAGCTTTCTTT | CSVEQTAMNTEAFF
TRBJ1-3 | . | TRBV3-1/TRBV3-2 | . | TGTGCCAGCAGTCCCAATCTCCAGGGTCCGGGAAACACCATATATTTT | CASSPNLQGPGNTIYF
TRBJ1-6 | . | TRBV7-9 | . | TGTGCCAGCAGATACAGGGAACGGGGATCACCCCTCCACTTT | CASRYRERGSPLHF
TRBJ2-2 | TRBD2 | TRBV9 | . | TGTGCCAGCAGCTCTGCGGGGGGAACGAACACCGGGGAGCTGTTTTTT | CASSSAGGTNTGELFF
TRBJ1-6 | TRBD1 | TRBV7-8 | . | TGTGCCAGCAGCGCGAATACAGGGGAGAATTCACCCCTCCACTTT | CASSANTGENSPLHF
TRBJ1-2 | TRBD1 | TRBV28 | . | TGTGCCAGCGGATCGACAGGGGGGGCTAACTATGGCTACACCTTC | CASGSTGGANYGYTF
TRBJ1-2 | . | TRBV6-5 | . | TGTGCCAGCAGTTCATTAGCGGGTGGCTACACCTTC | CASSSLAGGYTF
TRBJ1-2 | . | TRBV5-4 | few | TGTGCCAGCAGCTTGGAGCGGGCGGAAGGCTACACCTTC | CASSLERAEGYTF
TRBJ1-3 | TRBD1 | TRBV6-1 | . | TGTGCCAGCAGTGAACACAGGGGTGGAAACACCATATATTTT | CASSEHRGGNTIYF
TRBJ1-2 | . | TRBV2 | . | TGTGCCAGCCGGGACTCGGGGTATGGCTACACCTTC | CASRDSGYGYTF
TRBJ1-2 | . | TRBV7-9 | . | TGTGCCAGCATCACAGGGACCCTATATACTTATGGCTACACCTTC | CASITGTLYTYGYTF
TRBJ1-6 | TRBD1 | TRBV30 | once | TGTGCCTGGAGTGGGGACAGCCGGTCACCCCTCCACTTT | CAWSGDSRSPLHF
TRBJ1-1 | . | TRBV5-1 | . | TGCGCCAGCAGCATGCTATTGACATCGAGTGCTGAAGCTTTCTTT | CASSMLLTSSAEAFF
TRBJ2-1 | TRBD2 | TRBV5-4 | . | TGTGCCAGCAGCTACCGGACTAGCGGGGGGGGCGAGGAGCAGTTCTTC | CASSYRTSGGGEEQFF
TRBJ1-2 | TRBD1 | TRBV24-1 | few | TGTGCCACCAGTGATCCTAACGACAGGGGCCCAAACTATGGCTACACCTTC | CATSDPNDRGPNYGYTF
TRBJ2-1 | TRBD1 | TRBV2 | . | TGTGCCAGCAGTGAAGCGCCTGGACAGGGTTTGTTCTTC | CASSEAPGQGLFF
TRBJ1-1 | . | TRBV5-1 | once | TGCGCCAGCAGCGAAGGACTGACGGGCACTGAAGCTTTCTTT | CASSEGLTGTEAFF
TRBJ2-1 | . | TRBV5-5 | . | TGTGCCAGCAGCTTGGAACGGGGGAGCTCCTACAATGAGCAGTTCTTC | CASSLERGSSYNEQFF
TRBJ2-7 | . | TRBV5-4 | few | TGTGCCAGCAGTTCCGGGATGAACTACGAGCAGTACTTC | CASSSGMNYEQYF
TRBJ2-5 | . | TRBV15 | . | TGTGCCTCGGGGGTTGCAGGGAAACAAGAGACCCAGTACTTC | CASGVAGKQETQYF
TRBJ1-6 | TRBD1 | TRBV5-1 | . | TGCGCCAGCAGCATGACAGGGGGGAATTCACCCCTCCACTTT | CASSMTGGNSPLHF
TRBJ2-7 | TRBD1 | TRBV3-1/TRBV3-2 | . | TGTGCCAGCAGCCCCGGGACAGGGGAATTCTCCGAGCAGTACTTC | CASSPGTGEFSEQYF
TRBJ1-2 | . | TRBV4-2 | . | TGTGCCACCTCGGGGGGAGGGGATGGCTACACCTTC | CATSGGGDGYTF
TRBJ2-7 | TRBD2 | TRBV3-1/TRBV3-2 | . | TGTGCCAGCAGCCAAGTGACCGGGACTAGCGGGTACGAGCAGTACTTC | CASSQVTGTSGYEQYF
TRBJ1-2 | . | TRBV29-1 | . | TGCAGCGTTGCCTACTGGGGCTGGGGCTACACCTTC | CSVAYWGWGYTF
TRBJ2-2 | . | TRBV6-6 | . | TGTGCCAGCAGTCGGTATCTCGCCGGGGAGCTGTTTTTT | CASSRYLAGELFF
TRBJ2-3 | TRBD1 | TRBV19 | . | TGTGCCAGTAGTCAAACGACCGGGACAGGGGGCCCAGATACGCAGTATTTT | CASSQTTGTGGPDTQYF
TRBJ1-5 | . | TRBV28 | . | TGTGCCAGCAGTTTAGAGACTGGAGGGATGGGCCCCCAGCATTTT | CASSLETGGMGPQHF
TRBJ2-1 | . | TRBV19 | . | TGTGCCAGTAGTATTGTGGACAGCGCCATCAATGAGCAGTTCTTC | CASSIVDSAINEQFF
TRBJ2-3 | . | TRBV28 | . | TGTGCCAGCTCGCTACGCAGTCTGGGGGCGGGCACAGATACGCAGTATTTT | CASSLRSLGAGTDTQYF
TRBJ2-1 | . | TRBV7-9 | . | TGTGCCAGCAGCTTAGCAGGGGTGTACAATGAGCAGTTCTTC | CASSLAGVYNEQFF
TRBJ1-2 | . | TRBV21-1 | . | TGTGCCAGCAGCAAAGGGGCAGGGGCTAACTATGGCTACACCTTC | CASSKGAGANYGYTF
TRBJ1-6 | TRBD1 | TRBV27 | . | TGTGCCAGCAGTCCTCTAGACAGGGGGCAAAATTCACCCCTCCACTTT | CASSPLDRGQNSPLHF
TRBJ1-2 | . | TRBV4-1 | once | TGCGCCAGCAGCCAAGTGGGCTCGGACTATGGCTACACCTTC | CASSQVGSDYGYTF